This entry lists 25 T cell receptor beta chains sequenced from one sample in a study of Graves' ophthalmopathy and Graves' hyperthyroidism. Transcripts of RNA were the source for amplifying TCR beta CDR3 regions. In the first round, RT-PCR was carried out with HTBI primers, and a multiplex PCR formed the second round. TCRdb recomputed calls from the multiplex PCR reads with MiXCR, one row per CDR3 protein. The sample includes around 1.1 million distinct CDR3 sequences, 35% to 40% of them seen just once. Sequenced input: peripheral blood or thyroid tissue (not recorded which). The source is an adult man with Graves' hyperthyroidism.

This clonotype was counted many times. This chain uses TRBV25-1 with TRBJ2-7; D may be TRBD1 or TRBD2 (5 bases each). V shed 8 bases and J shed 0 bases, with 8 bases lying between them. The CDR3 has 12 amino acids. The V gene's germline CDR1 is MGHDK and CDR2 SYGVNS. The CDR3 loop reads CASGTHSYEQYF. The CDR3 region has the DNA TGTGCCAGCGGGACGCACTCCTACGAGCAGTACTTC.

This clonotype appeared many times. This chain connects TRBV19 to TRBJ1-2; TRBD1 is a possible D gene (6 bases). V shed 3 bases and J shed 6 bases, with 14 bases lying between them. The germline gives CDR1 LNHDA, CDR2 SQIVND (reference sequence). The CDR3 contains 14 residues. DNA for the CDR3: TGTGCCAGTAGTATTTGGTCGACAGGCGATGGCTACACCTTC. Protein: CASSIWSTGDGYTF. Full variable domain (rest looked up from reference TRBV19 and TRBJ1-2): DGGITQSPKYLFRKEGQNVTLSCEQNLNHDAMYWYRQDPGQGLRLIYYSQIVNDFQKGDIAEGYSVSREKKESFPLTVTSAQKNPTAFYLCASSIWSTGDGYTFGSGTRLTVV.

The chain has TRBV20-1 and TRBJ1-5; 8 bases align to TRBD1. In germline, CDR1 is DFQATT, CDR2 SNEGSKA (reference sequence). With 4 bases clipped from V and 8 bases from J, the junction kept 7 bases outside the gene matches. This CDR3 comprises 13 residues. The CDR3 sequence is CSATGGAVEPQHF. CDR3 sequence (DNA): TGCAGTGCTACAGGGGGCGCAGTGGAGCCCCAGCATTTT.

The V gene is TRBV7-7, the J gene TRBJ2-5; D may be TRBD2 (6 bases). CDR1 and CDR2 from the germline V gene are SSHAT and FNYEAQ (reference sequence). The V and J ends lost 4 bases and 7 bases respectively, with 19 bases between them. CDR3 length: 15 residues. The CDR3 DNA is TGTGCCAGCAGCTCAACAGCCGGGAGAGGAGGGACCCAGTACTTC. This encodes CASSSTAGRGGTQYF.

A remark on this clonotype: One base away lies a much larger clone, so this may be a sequencing read error. The chain recombines TRBV9 with TRBJ1-2; possible D gene TRBD1, 5 bases. CDR3 length: 14 amino acids. The V gene's germline CDR1 is SGDLS and CDR2 YYNGEE. The CDR3 region has the DNA TGTGCCAGCAGCCCCAGGACATCAAACTATGACTACACCTTC. Protein sequence: CASSPRTSNYDYTF.

This clonotype was picked up many times. The genes are TRBV11-2 and TRBJ2-7; a possible D gene is TRBD1 (6 bases). V was shortened by 0 bases and J by 2 bases, with 11 bases between the two germline ends. CDR3 length: 15 residues. Germline V lookup: CDR1 SGHAT, CDR2 FQNNGV. The CDR3 DNA reads as TGTGCCAGCAGCTTAGATCCACAGGGCCCCTACGAGCAGTACTTC. Translation gives CASSLDPQGPYEQYF.

This clonotype was seen ten or more times. The chain joins TRBV11-2 to TRBJ1-1; D is unresolved. The CDR3 sequence is 12 residues long. V dropped 5 bases and J dropped 3 bases, with 7 bases sitting between them. The V gene's germline CDR1 is SGHAT and CDR2 FQNNGV. CDR3 sequence: CASSGEDTEAFF. The CDR3 DNA sequence: TGTGCCAGCAGCGGGGAGGACACTGAAGCTTTCTTT. The full variable domain, rest sourced from reference TRBV11-2 and TRBJ1-1, is EAGVAQSPRYKIIEKRQSVAFWCNPISGHATLYWYQQILGQGPKLLIQFQNNGVVDDSQLPKDRFSAERLKGVDSTLKIQPAKLEDSAVYLCASSGEDTEAFFGQGTRLTVV.

This clonotype showed up many times. The chain employs TRBV20-1 and TRBJ1-5, with a possible D match to TRBD1 (5 bases). The CDR3 is made up of 13 amino acids. The germline gives CDR1 DFQATT, CDR2 SNEGSKA (reference sequence). Trimming stripped 4 bases from V and 1 base from J, with 8 bases between. The CDR3 DNA sequence: TGCAGTGCTACCCGGGACAGCAATCAGCCCCAGCATTTT. It specifies CSATRDSNQPQHF.

At least ten counts were recorded for this clonotype. The V gene is TRBV2, the J gene TRBJ2-2; D unclear. The V gene's germline CDR1 is SNHLY and CDR2 FYNNEI. The CDR3 is 14 amino acids. V was pared by 7 bases and J by 4 bases, with 13 bases between. CDR3 protein: CASTPRTSTGELFF. The CDR3 DNA is TGTGCCAGCACCCCAAGGACCTCCACCGGGGAGCTGTTTTTT.

The chain joins TRBV19 to TRBJ1-2; D is possibly TRBD1 (5 bases). This CDR3 has 14 residues. Germline loops: CDR1 LNHDA, CDR2 SQIVND (reference sequence). Trimming removed 5 bases from V and 4 bases from J, with 14 bases in between. DNA for the CDR3: TGTGCCAGTAGTGACCAGGGAAGGGTCTATGGCTACACCTTC. The encoded protein is CASSDQGRVYGYTF.

The table lists this clonotype with a few counts. The chain uses TRBV7-9 and TRBJ2-6; TRBD2 is a possible D gene (6 bases). Trimming took 8 bases from V and 0 from J, leaving 20 bases between them. This CDR3 has 18 amino acids. The V gene's germline CDR1 is SEHNR and CDR2 FQNEAQ (reference sequence). The CDR3 loop reads CASGGFGPGSSGANVLTF. For the CDR3, the DNA is TGTGCCAGCGGGGGGTTTGGGCCCGGGAGCTCTGGGGCCAACGTCCTGACTTTC.

This clonotype was counted ten times or more. The J gene is TRBJ2-5, the V gene TRBV7-2, with 12 bases that match TRBD2. The ends lost 5 bases at V and 0 bases at J; junction bases unmatched: 4. The V gene's germline CDR1 is SGHTA and CDR2 FQGNSA. This CDR3 comprises 16 residues. CDR3 sequence: CASSNGLAGNQETQYF. The CDR3 bases are TGTGCCAGCAGCAACGGACTAGCGGGGAACCAAGAGACCCAGTACTTC.

This clonotype occurred many times. The genes are TRBV20-1 and TRBJ1-6; D is perhaps TRBD1 (5 bases). Germline CDR1 DFQATT, CDR2 SNEGSKA (reference sequence). The CDR3 has 15 amino acids. With 1 base removed from V and 4 bases from J, the gap between germline ends came to 11 bases. Here the CDR3 reads CSARVKGAYNSPLHF. The CDR3 nucleotides are TGCAGTGCTAGAGTCAAAGGGGCGTATAATTCACCCCTCCACTTT.

This clonotype showed up many times. V is TRBV7-3 and J is TRBJ2-7, with TRBD1 matching 9 bases. This CDR3 is built from 15 residues. CDR1 is SGHTA, CDR2 FQGTGA, per germline. V lost 6 bases and J lost 4; bases outside the gene matches: 10. CDR3 nucleotide sequence: TGTGCCAGCAGTTCGGACAGGGGAGGGCCATACGAGCAGTACTTC. It codes for CASSSDRGGPYEQYF.

The chain is built from TRBV7-9 and TRBJ1-6; 7 positions agree with TRBD1. The germline gives CDR1 SEHNR, CDR2 FQNEAQ (reference sequence). After removal of 1 base from V and 11 bases from J, the junction contained 2 bases not matched to a gene. The CDR3 totals 13 residues. The CDR3 loop reads CASSLVQGTPLHF. The CDR3 nucleotides are TGTGCCAGCAGCTTAGTACAGGGGACACCCCTCCACTTT.

This clonotype was seen only once. The CDR3 coding sequence is TGCAGCGTTGATTATCGAGCGAACACCGGGGAGCTGTTTTTT. Its protein is CSVDYRANTGELFF. The chain has TRBV29-1 and TRBJ2-2; unclear D gene. The CDR3 runs to 14 residues. V was shortened by 3 bases and J by 0 bases, with 8 bases between the two germline ends. Germline CDR1 and CDR2: SQVTM and ANQGSEA.

This rearrangement joins TRBV28 to TRBJ2-5; D ambiguous. V was trimmed by 7 bases and J by 3 bases, leaving 12 bases between them. CDR1 is MDHEN, CDR2 SYDVKM, per germline. The CDR3 is made up of 13 amino acids. DNA of the CDR3: TGTGCCAGCATTGCCAGCTCCGAAGAGACCCAGTACTTC. It translates to CASIASSEETQYF.

The sample holds a few counts of this clonotype. This chain connects TRBV5-1 to TRBJ1-6, with 8 bases lining up with TRBD1. After removal of 0 bases from V and 7 bases from J, the junction contained 3 bases not matched to a gene. Germline loops: CDR1 SGHRS, CDR2 YFSETQ. The CDR3 is 15 residues long. CDR3: CASSLEQGGNSPLHF. Here the CDR3 DNA reads TGCGCCAGCAGCTTGGAACAGGGGGGCAATTCACCCCTCCACTTT. The full variable domain, with the rest looked up from reference TRBV5-1 and TRBJ1-6, is KAGVTQTPRYLIKTRGQQVTLSCSPISGHRSVSWYQQTPGQGLQFLFEYFSETQRNKGNFPGRFSGRQFSNSRSEMNVSTLELGDSALYLCASSLEQGGNSPLHFGNGTRLTVT.

This chain joins TRBV15 and TRBJ1-5; D may be TRBD1 (6 bases). CDR1 is LNHNV and CDR2 is YYDKDF in the germline V gene (reference sequence). The CDR3 has 15 residues. The ends were cut back, 5 bases at V and 1 base at J, with 12 bases in the middle. CDR3 protein: CATSEGGKSNQPQHF. CDR3 DNA sequence: TGTGCCACCAGCGAGGGGGGGAAGAGCAATCAGCCCCAGCATTTT.

A word on this clonotype: This CDR3 fails to terminate in the conserved phenylalanine or tryptophan, so it likely reflects a read error. The chain uses TRBV5-1 and TRBJ2-5; D is perhaps TRBD2 (5 bases). Germline CDR1 is SGHRS and CDR2 is YFSETQ. The CDR3 extends over 16 amino acids. CDR3: CASSLEVSTKQETQYL. Written as DNA, the CDR3 is TGTGCCAGCAGCTTGGAGGTGTCTACAAAACAAGAGACCCAGTACTTA.

The gene calls are TRBV7-9 and TRBJ1-5; D perhaps matches TRBD1 (6 bases). Germline CDR1 is SEHNR and CDR2 is FQNEAQ (reference sequence). This CDR3 comprises 15 residues. Trimming took off 5 bases at V and 11 bases at J, with 22 bases between the two ends. CDR3 DNA: TGTGCCAGCAGCCCATTTGGCGGGGGCCAAGAGACCCAGCATTTT. This sequence encodes CASSPFGGGQETQHF.

This clonotype was detected ten times or more. The V call is TRBV4-3, the J call TRBJ1-1; D gene uncertain. Trimming shortened V by 1 base and J by 0 bases, and 6 bases separated the two germline ends. The CDR3 runs 14 residues. Germline V lookup: CDR1 LGHNA, CDR2 YSLEER. The CDR3 DNA sequence: TGCGCCAGCAGCCAAGTAGTACTGAACACTGAAGCTTTCTTT. Its protein is CASSQVVLNTEAFF.

This clonotype was detected a few times. The chain links TRBV29-1 to TRBJ2-7; perhaps TRBD2 as D (6 bases). V was pared by 6 bases and J by 3 bases, with 15 bases between. CDR1 and CDR2 (germline): SQVTM, ANQGSEA. CDR3 length equals 13 residues. In DNA form, the CDR3 reads TGCAGCGTAAACCAGGGAGGAATCTACGAGCAGTACTTC. Its protein product is CSVNQGGIYEQYF.

V usage is TRBV7-9 and J usage is TRBJ1-5, with a tentative D call TRBD1 (6 bases). This CDR3 region has 13 residues. V lost 5 bases, J lost 13 bases, and 18 bases lay in between. From germline, CDR1 is SEHNR and CDR2 FQNEAQ (reference sequence). The CDR3 DNA sequence: TGTGCCAGCAGCCCTCTCCGGGGGGGCACGCAGCATTTT. Its protein is CASSPLRGGTQHF.

The chain links TRBV6-5 to TRBJ2-7, with a weak D call TRBD2 (5 bases). Trimming shortened V by 6 bases and J by 2 bases, and 14 bases separated the two germline ends. The CDR3 length is 14 residues. Looked up from germline, CDR1 is MNHEY and CDR2 is SVGAGI. The CDR3 region is CASRVNGDPYEQYF. The CDR3 region has the DNA TGTGCCAGCAGAGTTAACGGGGATCCCTACGAGCAGTACTTC.